The 27 T cell receptor beta chains listed next were all sequenced from one sample in a study of blood T cell repertoires in COVID-19. Sequencing was performed with immunoSEQ multiplex PCR; in TCRdb, only in-frame clones are kept and a portion is missing. The sample yields around 100,000 clones, roughly nine tenths seen once. The sequenced sample was peripheral blood. These receptors originate from a man aged 50 to 59 with acute or convalescent COVID-19.

DNA of the CDR3: TGTGCCAGTAGAGGGACAGGGGGCCGAGCCACGAACACCGGGGAGCTGTTTTTT. It specifies CASRGTGGRATNTGELFF. The V gene is TRBV19, the J gene TRBJ2-2; 12 nucleotides line up with TRBD1. The length of the CDR3 is 18 residues. Per the germline V gene, CDR1 is LNHDA and CDR2 is SQIVND (reference sequence). Trimming took 6 bases from V and 0 from J; bases not matched to a gene: 8.

The chain employs TRBV28 and TRBJ1-5, with D unresolved. Between the trimmed V and J ends, which lost 5 bases and 7 bases, there was a span of 15 bases. Germline CDR1 MDHEN, CDR2 SYDVKM. CDR3 size: 14 residues. The CDR3 sequence is CASSGGPMGQPQHF. The CDR3 DNA sequence: TGTGCCAGCAGTGGAGGTCCGATGGGACAGCCCCAGCATTTT.

The chain has TRBV5-1 and TRBJ1-2; a weak D match, TRBD1 (6 bases). The CDR3 is 14 amino acids. The ends were cut back, 0 bases at V and 2 bases at J, with 8 bases in the middle. Germline V gives CDR1 SGHRS, CDR2 YFSETQ. CDR3 region: CASSLGTANYGYTF. DNA for the CDR3: TGCGCCAGCAGCTTGGGGACAGCAAACTATGGCTACACCTTC.

The rearrangement joins TRBV19 to TRBJ1-5; no clear D. The V gene lost 6 bases and the J gene lost 1 base, with 16 bases spanning the gap. This CDR3 has 16 residues. Looked up from germline, CDR1 is LNHDA and CDR2 is SQIVND (reference sequence). CDR3 nucleotide sequence: TGTGCCAGTAGGGACCCTTGGCGAGGGAGCAATCAGCCCCAGCATTTT. Translation gives CASRDPWRGSNQPQHF.

The chain links TRBV9 to TRBJ2-7; D is possibly TRBD2 (6 bases). CDR1 is SGDLS, CDR2 YYNGEE, per germline. This CDR3 has 13 residues. Deletions cut 4 bases from V and 1 base from J, with 9 bases between. The DNA of the CDR3 is TGTGCCAGCAGCCGCGGGGAATCCTACGAGCAGTACTTC. This encodes CASSRGESYEQYF.

The rearrangement links TRBV11-2 to TRBJ1-6, with D perhaps matching TRBD1 (5 bases). The CDR3 totals 16 residues. V was shortened by 1 base and J by 10 bases, with 17 bases between the two germline ends. From germline, CDR1 is SGHAT and CDR2 FQNNGV. The CDR3 loop reads CASSLVQGVTASPLHF. As DNA, the CDR3 is TGTGCCAGCAGCTTAGTCCAAGGGGTAACCGCCTCACCCCTCCACTTT.

This chain uses TRBV5-1 with TRBJ2-2; weak D call: TRBD1 (6 bases). Germline CDR1 and CDR2: SGHRS and YFSETQ. The V gene lost 3 bases and the J gene lost 6 bases, with 18 bases spanning the gap. This CDR3 spans 16 amino acids. DNA for the CDR3: TGCGCCAGCAGCTCCGCCTTTGGGGGCACCGCCGGGGAGCTGTTTTTT. Translated: CASSSAFGGTAGELFF.

The J gene is TRBJ2-1, the V gene TRBV18; D is possibly TRBD1 (6 bases). This CDR3 is 15 amino acids long. Trimming cost V 3 bases and J 4 bases, with 13 bases left between them. Germline V lookup: CDR1 KGHSH, CDR2 LQKENI. CDR3 nucleotide sequence: TGTGCCAGCTCACCCCCCGCACAGGGATACAATGAGCAGTTCTTC. The encoded protein is CASSPPAQGYNEQFF.

The table lists this clone with a few counts. The chain is built from TRBV3-1 (or the pseudogene TRBV3-2) and TRBJ2-1, with D possibly TRBD1 on 6 matching bases. CDR3 size: 14 residues. V dropped 6 bases and J dropped 0 bases, with 9 bases sitting between them. Per the germline V gene, CDR1 is LGHDT and CDR2 is YNNKEL (reference sequence). CDR3 sequence reads: CASSGQSSYNEQFF. The CDR3 region has the DNA TGTGCCAGCAGTGGACAGAGCTCCTACAATGAGCAGTTCTTC.

Comment on this clone: The sample contains more than one DNA sequence encoding this CDR3. This sequence joins TRBV27 and TRBJ2-7; D possibly corresponds to TRBD1 (6 bases). Germline V gene sequence: CDR1 MNHEY, CDR2 SMNVEV (reference sequence). This CDR3 has 13 amino acids. Trimming removed 2 bases at V and 3 bases at J, with 8 bases between. The CDR3: CASSLGQSYEQYF. DNA for the CDR3: TGTGCCAGCAGTTTAGGACAGAGCTACGAGCAGTACTTC.

The chain joins TRBV29-1 to TRBJ2-7; TRBD1 matches 8 bases. The V and J ends lost 8 bases and 4 bases, in that order; junction bases with no gene match: 4. The CDR3 consists of 11 residues. CDR1 SQVTM and CDR2 ANQGSEA come from the germline V gene. CDR3 loop: CSLWTGYEQYF. CDR3 coding DNA: TGCAGCCTATGGACAGGGTACGAGCAGTACTTC.

The chain combines TRBV27 with TRBJ1-2, with D possibly being TRBD1 (5 bases). This CDR3 has 14 amino acids. Trimming left V 4 bases short and J 5 bases short, with 14 bases between. CDR1 MNHEY and CDR2 SMNVEV come from the germline V gene (reference sequence). CDR3 region: CASSSGHLSYGYTF. Here the CDR3 DNA reads TGTGCCAGCAGTTCAGGACACCTCTCGTATGGCTACACCTTC.

This clone was recorded only once. The rearrangement joins TRBV10-3 to TRBJ1-5; 7 nucleotides align to TRBD1. The CDR3 is made up of 12 amino acids. Germline-derived CDR1 and CDR2 are ENHRY and SYGVKD. Trimming removed 4 bases from V and 6 bases from J; junction bases left unmatched: 0. In nucleotides, the CDR3 is TGTGCCATCAGTGGACAGGGTCAGCCCCAGCATTTT. Protein: CAISGQGQPQHF.

The chain couples TRBV6-5 to TRBJ2-1; D gene ambiguous. V lost 4 bases to trimming and J lost 0 bases, with 10 bases between them. The CDR3 sequence is 15 residues long. Germline CDR1 MNHEY, CDR2 SVGAGI. The CDR3 nucleotides read TGTGCCAGCAGTTCTTCTAGAAACTCCTACAATGAGCAGTTCTTC. This gives the protein CASSSSRNSYNEQFF.

The chain recombines TRBV28 with TRBJ2-6; D unclear. Trimming cost V 9 bases and J 4 bases, with 13 bases left between them. Per the germline V gene, CDR1 is MDHEN and CDR2 is SYDVKM. The CDR3 sequence is 14 residues long. The CDR3 region has the DNA TGTGCCAGTGGAGCGTTGCGGGGGGCCAACGTCCTGACTTTC. This codes for CASGALRGANVLTF.

This chain links TRBV6-2 or TRBV6-3 with TRBJ2-7; TRBD1 agrees at 8 bases. V was pared by 4 bases and J by 0 bases, with 5 bases of the junction left unmatched. Germline CDR1 MNHEY, CDR2 SVGEGT. The CDR3 covers 15 residues. CDR3 sequence (DNA): TGTGCCAGCAGTTCGGGACAGGCAAACTCCTACGAGCAGTACTTC. Amino acids: CASSSGQANSYEQYF.

The chain carries TRBV5-1 and TRBJ2-2; weak D call: TRBD1 (6 bases). The CDR3 covers 16 residues. The ends were cut back, 3 bases at V and 1 base at J, with 13 bases in the middle. Germline V gene lookup returns CDR1 SGHRS and CDR2 YFSETQ. CDR3 in amino acids: CASSWGDRLNTGELFF. CDR3 sequence (DNA): TGCGCCAGCAGCTGGGGTGACAGGTTGAACACCGGGGAGCTGTTTTTT.

This chain connects TRBV21-1 to TRBJ1-6; no DNA check was done on the table's D call, TRBD1. TRBV21-1 is recorded as a pseudogene. The CDR3 consists of 17 residues. In DNA form, the CDR3 reads TGTGCCAGCAGCAAACTTGGACAGGGGCACAATAATTCACCCCTCCACTTT. Translation: CASSKLGQGHNNSPLHF.

This clone was recorded once. The chain recombines TRBV20-1 with TRBJ2-7, with D possibly being TRBD1 (5 bases). Germline V lookup: CDR1 DFQATT, CDR2 SNEGSKA (reference sequence). Trimming removed 6 bases at V and 6 bases at J, with 12 bases between. This CDR3 has 11 residues. CDR3 nucleotides: TGCAGTGCCCCCGACAGTACCGAGCAGTACTTC. Its translation is CSAPDSTEQYF.

V gene TRBV11-3 combines with J gene TRBJ2-3, with 7 bases matching TRBD1. The CDR3 runs 15 residues. V dropped 4 bases and J dropped 0; count of bases not matched to a gene: 4. Germline V gene data show CDR1 as SGHNT and CDR2 as YENEEA. The CDR3 protein is CASSSWTGSTDTQYF. The CDR3 region has the DNA TGTGCCAGCAGCTCCTGGACAGGAAGCACAGATACGCAGTATTTT. Full variable domain (outside the CDR3, taken from reference TRBV11-3 and TRBJ2-3): EAGVVQSPRYKIIEKKQPVAFWCNPISGHNTLYWYLQNLGQGPELLIRYENEEAVDDSQLPKDRFSAERLKGVDSTLKIQPAELGDSAVYLCASSSWTGSTDTQYFGPGTRLTVL.

CDR3 amino acids: CASSLGQRNQPQHF. CDR3 bases: TGCGCCAGCAGCCTGGGACAGCGCAATCAGCCCCAGCATTTT. V gene TRBV5-1 combines with J gene TRBJ1-5, with 7 bases fitting TRBD1. The CDR3 is made up of 14 amino acids. The germline V gene encodes CDR1 SGHRS and CDR2 YFSETQ. The J segment lost 2 bases and the V segment lost 4 bases, leaving 3 bases of the junction unmatched.

The chain couples TRBV2 to TRBJ1-2; no clear D gene. Germline CDR1 is SNHLY and CDR2 is FYNNEI. The CDR3 runs 14 residues. Trimming removed 0 bases at V and 1 base at J, with 6 bases between. Here the CDR3 DNA reads TGTGCCAGCAGTGAAGCTACAGTTAACTATGGCTACACCTTC. Residues: CASSEATVNYGYTF.

The rearrangement joins TRBV6-2 or TRBV6-3 to TRBJ1-2; the match to TRBD1 covers 9 bases. The CDR3 sequence is 15 residues long. The germline gives CDR1 MNHEY, CDR2 SVGEGT. Trimming at V came to 5 bases and at J to 2 bases, leaving 6 bases not matched to a gene. CDR3 region: CASSPTGTGNYGYTF. For the CDR3, the DNA is TGTGCCAGCAGTCCGACCGGGACAGGGAACTATGGCTACACCTTC.

The J gene is TRBJ1-6, the V gene TRBV30, with D hard to call. V gave up 6 bases and J gave up 7 bases, with 13 bases separating them. Germline V lookup: CDR1 GTSNPN, CDR2 SVGIG (reference sequence). The CDR3 loop spans 13 amino acids. The CDR3 bases are TGTGCCTGCCGGAGTCTGAGCAATTCACCCCTCCACTTT. Amino acids: CACRSLSNSPLHF.

V and J are TRBV14 and TRBJ2-7; no clear D gene. Germline CDR1 is SGHDN and CDR2 is FVKESK. Deletions cut 0 bases from V and 0 bases from J, with 12 bases between. The CDR3 contains 16 residues. The CDR3 DNA sequence: TGTGCCAGCAGCCAAGATACGGGTGCCCCCTCCTACGAGCAGTACTTC. This sequence encodes CASSQDTGAPSYEQYF.

CDR3 region: CASRPTGVGGNTIYF. In nucleotides, the CDR3 is TGTGCCAGTAGACCGACAGGAGTCGGTGGAAACACCATATATTTT. The chain employs TRBV19 and TRBJ1-3; possibly TRBD1 for D (6 bases). Trimming took 6 bases from V and 3 from J, leaving 15 bases between them. Germline lookup yields CDR1 LNHDA and CDR2 SQIVND (reference sequence). The CDR3 extends over 15 amino acids.

The chain uses TRBV4-2 and TRBJ2-1, with 9 nucleotides matching TRBD2. Germline CDR1 LGHNA, CDR2 YNFKEQ. V lost 1 base to trimming and J lost 5 bases; unmatched junction nucleotides: 6. CDR3 length: 16 amino acids. The CDR3 sequence is CASSQVSSGENNEQFF. CDR3 nucleotide sequence: TGTGCCAGCAGCCAAGTGTCTAGCGGGGAAAACAATGAGCAGTTCTTC.